One and the same sample provided the 2 T cell receptor beta chains below, sequenced in a study of blood T cell repertoires in COVID-19. Measured with immunoSEQ multiplex PCR; TCRdb has only the in-frame clones, and not every one. The sample carries 150,000 or so clones, approximately 79% recorded once. The specimen was peripheral blood. These receptors all stem from a woman of 80 years or more with acute or convalescent COVID-19.

The rearrangement uses TRBV9 and TRBJ1-5, with 7 nucleotides matching TRBD1. This CDR3 is 14 amino acids long. V shed 3 bases and J 7 bases; nucleotides not matched to a gene: 7. CDR1 is SGDLS and CDR2 is YYNGEE in the germline V gene. Here the CDR3 reads CASSDRQGGQPQHF. Here the CDR3 DNA reads TGTGCCAGCAGCGACCGACAGGGAGGACAGCCCCAGCATTTT. Based on the CDR3 plus reference TRBV9 and TRBJ1-5, the full variable domain is DSGVTQTPKHLITATGQRVTLRCSPRSGDLSVYWYQQSLDQGLQFLIQYYNGEERAKGNILERFSAQQFPDLHSELNLSSLELGDSALYFCASSDRQGGQPQHFGDGTRLSIL.

The chain is built from TRBV10-3 and TRBJ2-3, with TRBD2 matching over 10 bases. The J segment lost 0 bases and the V segment lost 6 bases, leaving 3 bases of the junction unmatched. Germline loops: CDR1 ENHRY, CDR2 SYGVKD. The CDR3 totals 15 residues. For the CDR3, the DNA is TGTGCCATCAGAGGTAGCGGGAGGAGCACAGATACGCAGTATTTT. Encoded protein: CAIRGSGRSTDTQYF.